Below are 15 T cell receptor beta chains sequenced from a single sample in a study of technical replicates of blood from several donors. Clones were read by immunoSEQ multiplex PCR, and TCRdb kept only the in-frame ones, dropping some. The profile shows about 68,000 clones, 95% to 97% of them singletons. Sequences were obtained from T cells isolated from PBMCs. The receptors come from a human donor in good health.

This clone was detected once. The V gene is TRBV28, the J gene TRBJ1-1; unclear D gene. The V end lost 4 bases, the J end lost 3 bases, and 9 bases lay between the germline ends. Germline V gene data show CDR1 as MDHEN and CDR2 as SYDVKM. This CDR3 has 13 residues. The CDR3 coding sequence is TGTGCCAGCAGTTCGATTACTTACACTGAAGCTTTCTTT. It codes for CASSSITYTEAFF.

The V call is TRBV11-3, the J call TRBJ2-3, with 11 bases fitting TRBD2. CDR1 is SGHNT, CDR2 YENEEA, per germline. With V trimmed by 1 base and J by 0 bases, 0 bases remained unmatched. This CDR3 has 16 amino acids. The CDR3 here is CASSLGTSGSTDTQYF. Written as DNA, the CDR3 is TGTGCCAGCAGCTTAGGGACTAGCGGGAGCACAGATACGCAGTATTTT. Complete variable domain (other parts from reference TRBV11-3 and TRBJ2-3): EAGVVQSPRYKIIEKKQPVAFWCNPISGHNTLYWYLQNLGQGPELLIRYENEEAVDDSQLPKDRFSAERLKGVDSTLKIQPAELGDSAVYLCASSLGTSGSTDTQYFGPGTRLTVL.

The chain carries TRBV6-6 and TRBJ2-7, with a tentative D call TRBD1 (6 bases). Trimming cost V 6 bases and J 4 bases, with 13 bases left between them. This CDR3 spans 13 amino acids. Germline-derived CDR1 and CDR2 are MNHNY and SVGAGI (reference sequence). In DNA form, the CDR3 reads TGTGCCAGCAGCTATAACAGGGCTTACGAGCAGTACTTC. This translates into CASSYNRAYEQYF.

The CDR3 DNA follows: TGCGCCAGCAGCTTGGGACAGGGTGGAAACACCATATATTTT. It is translated as CASSLGQGGNTIYF. The chain links TRBV5-1 to TRBJ1-3; 7 nucleotides agree with TRBD1. This CDR3 comprises 14 residues. The V gene's germline CDR1 is SGHRS and CDR2 YFSETQ. Trimming took 0 bases from V and 3 from J; bases not matched to a gene: 0.

The DNA for the CDR3 is TGTGCTAGCCGGGAGGATTCCTACGAGCAGTACTTC. It yields the protein CASREDSYEQYF. The chain is built from TRBV12-5 and TRBJ2-7, with 7 positions matching TRBD2. V shed 9 bases and J 1 base; nucleotides not matched to a gene: 3. This CDR3 contains 12 residues. Germline-derived CDR1 and CDR2 are LGHNT and FRNRAP.

The chain combines TRBV6-5 with TRBJ1-3; D ambiguous. The CDR3 runs 14 residues. In germline, CDR1 is MNHEY, CDR2 SVGAGI. Trimming shortened V by 5 bases and J by 1 base, and 9 bases separated the two germline ends. The CDR3 here is CASSAGFSGNTIYF. For the CDR3, the DNA is TGTGCCAGCAGTGCGGGGTTTTCTGGAAACACCATATATTTT.

This clone was seen just once. The CDR3 loop reads CASSFTERETQYF. For the CDR3, the DNA is TGTGCCAGTAGCTTTACCGAACGGGAGACCCAGTACTTC. This chain connects TRBV19 to TRBJ2-5; no definite D call. CDR1 is LNHDA and CDR2 is SQIVND in the germline V gene (reference sequence). V was shortened by 6 bases and J by 5 bases, with 13 bases between the two germline ends. CDR3 size: 13 residues.

V and J are TRBV5-1 and TRBJ2-7, with 9 positions matching TRBD2. The CDR3 consists of 14 residues. The J segment lost 3 bases and the V segment lost 4 bases, leaving 5 bases of the junction unmatched. Germline assignment: CDR1 SGHRS and CDR2 YFSETQ. CDR3 residues: CASSPTSGRYEQYF. The CDR3 nucleotides read TGCGCCAGCAGCCCGACTAGCGGCCGCTACGAGCAGTACTTC.

CDR3 residues: CASGAGTSTYEQYF. In DNA form, the CDR3 reads TGTGCCAGCGGAGCCGGGACTAGCACATACGAGCAGTACTTC. The rearrangement links TRBV7-9 to TRBJ2-7; 9 bases line up with TRBD2. CDR1 and CDR2 from the germline V gene are SEHNR and FQNEAQ (reference sequence). The CDR3 length is 14 residues. Unmatched junction bases numbered 9, after V lost 8 bases and J lost 4 bases.

The CDR3 loop is CASGGDRGIGEQYF. The CDR3 DNA reads as TGTGCCAGCGGAGGGGACAGGGGAATCGGCGAGCAGTACTTC. The gene calls are TRBV6-1 and TRBJ2-7; 10 bases align to TRBD1. Germline V CDR1 and CDR2: MNHNS, SASEGT. CDR3 size: 14 residues. V lost 8 bases and J lost 6; bases outside the gene matches: 10.

This sequence joins TRBV25-1 and TRBJ2-1; TRBD2 matches at 12 bases. The CDR3 is 15 residues long. V lost 8 bases to trimming and J lost 8 bases; unmatched junction nucleotides: 10. Germline loops: CDR1 MGHDK, CDR2 SYGVNS. The CDR3 region is CASQTTSGSGDEQFF. DNA for the CDR3: TGTGCCAGCCAGACGACTAGCGGGAGCGGCGATGAGCAGTTCTTC.

J is TRBJ1-2 and V is TRBV6-5; 8 bases align to TRBD1. CDR1 is MNHEY and CDR2 is SVGAGI in the germline V gene. After removal of 2 bases from V and 10 bases from J, the junction contained 9 bases not matched to a gene. This CDR3 spans 14 amino acids. CDR3 amino acids: CASSYGQGLFVYTF. The DNA for the CDR3 is TGTGCCAGCAGTTACGGACAGGGCCTCTTTGTCTACACCTTC.

This clone has only one observation. The chain joins TRBV6-1 to TRBJ1-2; 11 bases are a match to TRBD1. The ends lost 1 base at V and 4 bases at J; junction bases unmatched: 2. The CDR3 sequence is 15 residues long. Germline CDR1 reads MNHNS; CDR2 reads SASEGT. CDR3 sequence: CASSEGTGGPYGYTF. CDR3 DNA: TGTGCCAGCAGTGAAGGGACAGGGGGCCCCTATGGCTACACCTTC.

The V and J genes are TRBV4-1 and TRBJ2-7, with D tentatively TRBD1 (5 bases). V lost 0 bases and J 3 bases, leaving 9 bases between the germline ends. CDR1 and CDR2 (germline): MGHRA, YSYEKL. CDR3 length: 14 residues. This CDR3 is CASSQDPRGYEQYF. The CDR3 coding sequence is TGCGCCAGCAGCCAAGATCCAAGGGGCTACGAGCAGTACTTC.

The J gene is TRBJ2-3, the V gene TRBV7-9; possibly TRBD1 for D (6 bases). In germline, CDR1 is SEHNR, CDR2 FQNEAQ (reference sequence). This CDR3 contains 18 residues. V was pared by 1 base and J by 0 bases, with 17 bases between. The CDR3: CASSLGYREDRSTDTQYF. The CDR3 region has the DNA TGTGCCAGCAGCTTAGGGTATCGTGAGGACAGAAGCACAGATACGCAGTATTTT. The full variable domain, rest sourced from reference TRBV7-9 and TRBJ2-3, is DTGVSQNPRHKITKRGQNVTFRCDPISEHNRLYWYRQTLGQGPEFLTYFQNEAQLEKSRLLSDRFSAERPKGSFSTLEIQRTEQGDSAMYLCASSLGYREDRSTDTQYFGPGTRLTVL.